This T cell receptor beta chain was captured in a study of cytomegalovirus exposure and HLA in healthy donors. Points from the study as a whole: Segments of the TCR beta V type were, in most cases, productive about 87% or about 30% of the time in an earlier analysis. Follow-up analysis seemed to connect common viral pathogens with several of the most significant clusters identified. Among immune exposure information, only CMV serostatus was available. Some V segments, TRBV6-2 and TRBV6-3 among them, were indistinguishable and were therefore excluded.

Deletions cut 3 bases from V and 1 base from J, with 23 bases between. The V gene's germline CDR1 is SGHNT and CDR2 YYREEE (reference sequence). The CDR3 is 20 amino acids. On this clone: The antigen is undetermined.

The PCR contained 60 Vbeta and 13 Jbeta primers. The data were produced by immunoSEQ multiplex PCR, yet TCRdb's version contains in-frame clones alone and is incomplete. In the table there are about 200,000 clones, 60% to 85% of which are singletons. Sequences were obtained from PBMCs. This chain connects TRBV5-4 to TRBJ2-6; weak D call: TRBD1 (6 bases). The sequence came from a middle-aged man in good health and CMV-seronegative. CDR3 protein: CASSSDLYTGHKSGANVLTF. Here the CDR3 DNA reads TGTGCCAGCAGCTCCGACTTATATACGGGACACAAGTCTGGGGCCAACGTCCTGACTTTC.